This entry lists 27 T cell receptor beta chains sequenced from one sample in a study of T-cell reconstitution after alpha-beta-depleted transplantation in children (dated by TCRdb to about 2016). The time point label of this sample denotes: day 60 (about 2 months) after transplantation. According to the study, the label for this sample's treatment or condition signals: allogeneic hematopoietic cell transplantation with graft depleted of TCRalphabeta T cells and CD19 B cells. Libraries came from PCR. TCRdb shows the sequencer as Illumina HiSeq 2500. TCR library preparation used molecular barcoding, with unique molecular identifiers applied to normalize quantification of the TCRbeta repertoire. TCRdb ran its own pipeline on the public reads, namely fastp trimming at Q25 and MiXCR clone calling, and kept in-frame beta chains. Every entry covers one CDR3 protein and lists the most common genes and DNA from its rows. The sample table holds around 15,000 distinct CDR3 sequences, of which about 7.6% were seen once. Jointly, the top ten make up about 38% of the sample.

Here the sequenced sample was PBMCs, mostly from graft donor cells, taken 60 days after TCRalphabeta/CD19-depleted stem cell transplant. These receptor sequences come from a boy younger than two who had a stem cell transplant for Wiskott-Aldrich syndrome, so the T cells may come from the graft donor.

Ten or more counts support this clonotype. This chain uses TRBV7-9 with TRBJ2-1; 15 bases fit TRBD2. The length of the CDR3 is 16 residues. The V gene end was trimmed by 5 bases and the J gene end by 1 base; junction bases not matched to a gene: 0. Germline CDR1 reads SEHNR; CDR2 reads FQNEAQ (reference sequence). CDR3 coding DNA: TGTGCCAGCAGCGGACTAGCGGGAGGGTCCTACAATGAGCAGTTCTTC. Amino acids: CASSGLAGGSYNEQFF.

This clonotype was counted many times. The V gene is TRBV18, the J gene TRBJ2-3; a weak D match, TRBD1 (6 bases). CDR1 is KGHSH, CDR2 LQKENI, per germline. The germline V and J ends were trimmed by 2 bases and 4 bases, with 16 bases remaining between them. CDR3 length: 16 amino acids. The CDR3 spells CASSPRRTAPADTQYF. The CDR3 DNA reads TGTGCCAGCTCACCAAGGCGGACAGCCCCCGCAGATACGCAGTATTTT. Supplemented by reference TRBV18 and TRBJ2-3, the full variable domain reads NAGVMQNPRHLVRRRGQEARLRCSPMKGHSHVYWYRQLPEEGLKFMVYLQKENIIDESGMPKERFSAEFPKEGPSILRIQQVVRGDSAAYFCASSPRRTAPADTQYFGPGTRLTVL.

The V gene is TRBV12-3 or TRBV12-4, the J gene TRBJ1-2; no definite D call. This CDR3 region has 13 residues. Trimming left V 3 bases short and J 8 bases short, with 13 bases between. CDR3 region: CASSFAGLRGYTF. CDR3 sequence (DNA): TGTGCCAGCAGTTTCGCAGGTTTAAGGGGCTACACCTTC.

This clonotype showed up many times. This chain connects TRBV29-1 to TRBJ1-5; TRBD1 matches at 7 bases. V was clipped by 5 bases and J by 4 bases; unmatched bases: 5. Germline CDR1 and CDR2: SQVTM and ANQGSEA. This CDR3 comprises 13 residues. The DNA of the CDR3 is TGCAGCGTTCGACAGGGTGGTAATCAGCCCCAGCATTTT. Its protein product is CSVRQGGNQPQHF.

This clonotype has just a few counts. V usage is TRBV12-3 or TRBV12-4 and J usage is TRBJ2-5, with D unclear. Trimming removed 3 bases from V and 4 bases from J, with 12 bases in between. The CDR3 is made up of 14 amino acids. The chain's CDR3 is CASSFLAVTETQYF. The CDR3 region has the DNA TGTGCCAGCAGTTTCCTGGCCGTTACAGAGACCCAGTACTTC.

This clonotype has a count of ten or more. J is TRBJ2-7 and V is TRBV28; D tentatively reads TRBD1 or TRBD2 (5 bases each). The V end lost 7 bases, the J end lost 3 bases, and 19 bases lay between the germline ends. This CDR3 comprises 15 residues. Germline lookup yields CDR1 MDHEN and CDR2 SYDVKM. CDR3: CASTQVSGQNYEQYF. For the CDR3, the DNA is TGTGCCAGCACCCAGGTCTCGGGGCAAAACTACGAGCAGTACTTC.

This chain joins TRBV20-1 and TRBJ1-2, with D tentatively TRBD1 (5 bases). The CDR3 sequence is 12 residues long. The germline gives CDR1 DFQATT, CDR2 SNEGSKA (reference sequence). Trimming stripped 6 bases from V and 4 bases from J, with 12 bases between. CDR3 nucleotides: TGCAGTGCGTATGGACAACCCTATGGCTACACCTTC. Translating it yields CSAYGQPYGYTF.

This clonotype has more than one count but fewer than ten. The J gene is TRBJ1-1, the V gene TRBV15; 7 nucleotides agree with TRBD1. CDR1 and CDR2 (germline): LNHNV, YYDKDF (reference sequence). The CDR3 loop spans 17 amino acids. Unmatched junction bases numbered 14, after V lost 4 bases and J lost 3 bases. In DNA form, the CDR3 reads TGTGCCACCAGCACCCCGGGACAGAGTTTAACCCACACTGAAGCTTTCTTT. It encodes CATSTPGQSLTHTEAFF.

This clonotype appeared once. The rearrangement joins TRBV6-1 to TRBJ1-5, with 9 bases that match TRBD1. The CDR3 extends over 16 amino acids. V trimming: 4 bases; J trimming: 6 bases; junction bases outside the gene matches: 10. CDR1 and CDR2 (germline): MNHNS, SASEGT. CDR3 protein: CASSGTGQGSGQPQHF. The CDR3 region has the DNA TGTGCCAGCAGTGGGACGGGACAGGGATCAGGTCAGCCCCAGCATTTT.

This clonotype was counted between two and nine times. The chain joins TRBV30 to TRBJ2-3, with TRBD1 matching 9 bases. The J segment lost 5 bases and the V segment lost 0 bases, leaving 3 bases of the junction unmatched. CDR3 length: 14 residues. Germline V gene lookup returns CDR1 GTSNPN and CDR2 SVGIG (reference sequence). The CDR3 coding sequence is TGTGCCTGGAGTGTTACAGGGGGCCGAGATACGCAGTATTTT. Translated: CAWSVTGGRDTQYF.

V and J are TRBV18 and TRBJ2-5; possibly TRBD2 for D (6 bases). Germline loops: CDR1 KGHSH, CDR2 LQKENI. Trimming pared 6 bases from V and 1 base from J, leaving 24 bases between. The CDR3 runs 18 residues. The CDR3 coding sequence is TGTGCCAGCTCCCCCTCTCTGGGGAGCGGGCCCCTCCAAGAGACCCAGTACTTC. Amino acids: CASSPSLGSGPLQETQYF.

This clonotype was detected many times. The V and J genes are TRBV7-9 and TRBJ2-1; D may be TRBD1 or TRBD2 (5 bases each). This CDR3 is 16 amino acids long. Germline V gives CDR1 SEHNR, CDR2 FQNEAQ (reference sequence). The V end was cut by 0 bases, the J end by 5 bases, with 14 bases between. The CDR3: CASSLARALGHNEQFF. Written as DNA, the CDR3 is TGTGCCAGCAGCTTAGCCCGGGCCTTGGGACACAATGAGCAGTTCTTC.

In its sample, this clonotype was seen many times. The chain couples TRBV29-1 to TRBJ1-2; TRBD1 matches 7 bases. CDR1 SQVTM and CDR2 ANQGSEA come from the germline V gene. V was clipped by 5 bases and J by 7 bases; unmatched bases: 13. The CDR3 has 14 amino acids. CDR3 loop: CSVTVTGNKSGYTF. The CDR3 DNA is TGCAGCGTTACCGTGACAGGGAATAAGAGTGGCTACACCTTC.

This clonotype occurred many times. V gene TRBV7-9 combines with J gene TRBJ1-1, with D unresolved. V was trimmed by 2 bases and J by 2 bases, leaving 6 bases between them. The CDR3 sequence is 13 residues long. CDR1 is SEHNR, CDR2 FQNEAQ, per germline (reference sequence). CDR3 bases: TGTGCCAGCAGCTTATCGTTAAACACTGAAGCTTTCTTT. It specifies CASSLSLNTEAFF.

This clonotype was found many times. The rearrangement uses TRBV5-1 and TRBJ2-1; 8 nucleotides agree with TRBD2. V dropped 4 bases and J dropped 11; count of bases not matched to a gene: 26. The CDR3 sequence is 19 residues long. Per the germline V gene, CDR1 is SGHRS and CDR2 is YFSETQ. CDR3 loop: CASSPGPAGLVVLEIKQFF. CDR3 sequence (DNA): TGCGCCAGCAGCCCGGGCCCTGCGGGACTAGTTGTGCTAGAGATTAAGCAGTTCTTC.

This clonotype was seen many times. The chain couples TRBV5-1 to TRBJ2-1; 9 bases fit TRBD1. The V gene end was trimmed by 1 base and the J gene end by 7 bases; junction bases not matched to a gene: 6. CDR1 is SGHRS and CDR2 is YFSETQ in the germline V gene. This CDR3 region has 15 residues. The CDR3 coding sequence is TGCGCCAGCAGCTTGATTATGGGACAGGGAAATGAGCAGTTCTTC. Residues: CASSLIMGQGNEQFF.

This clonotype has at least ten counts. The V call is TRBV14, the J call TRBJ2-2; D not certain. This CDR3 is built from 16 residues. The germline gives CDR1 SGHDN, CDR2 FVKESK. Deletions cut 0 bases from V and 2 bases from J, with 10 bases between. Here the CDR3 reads CASSQDKWANTGELFF. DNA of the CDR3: TGTGCCAGCAGCCAAGATAAGTGGGCAAACACCGGGGAGCTGTTTTTT.

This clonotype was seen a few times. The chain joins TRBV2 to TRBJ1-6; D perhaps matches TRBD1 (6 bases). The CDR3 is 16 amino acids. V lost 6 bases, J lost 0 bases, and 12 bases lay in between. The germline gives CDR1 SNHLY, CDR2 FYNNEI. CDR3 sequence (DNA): TGTGCCAGCAGGGACAGCTTAAGCTCCTATAATTCACCCCTCCACTTT. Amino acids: CASRDSLSSYNSPLHF.

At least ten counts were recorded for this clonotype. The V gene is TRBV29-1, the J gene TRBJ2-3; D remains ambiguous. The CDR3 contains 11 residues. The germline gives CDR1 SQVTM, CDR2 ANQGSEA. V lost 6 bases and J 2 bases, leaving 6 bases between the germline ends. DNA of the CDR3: TGCAGCGTCACCCCCACAGATACGCAGTATTTT. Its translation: CSVTPTDTQYF.

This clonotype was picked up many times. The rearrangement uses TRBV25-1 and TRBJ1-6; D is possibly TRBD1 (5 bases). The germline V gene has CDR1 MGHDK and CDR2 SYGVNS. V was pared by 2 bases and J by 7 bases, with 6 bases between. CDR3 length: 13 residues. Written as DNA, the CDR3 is TGTGCCAGCAGTGAAAGGGGAAATTCACCCCTCCACTTT. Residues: CASSERGNSPLHF.

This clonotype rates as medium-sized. In DNA, the CDR3 is TGTGCCAGCAGCCGGCCCAGATTCTTTCATACTGGTGAGCAGTTCTTC. Amino acids: CASSRPRFFHTGEQFF. V and J are TRBV7-9 and TRBJ2-1; D unclear. The CDR3 extends over 16 amino acids. Trimming stripped 5 bases from V and 9 bases from J, with 23 bases between. Germline CDR1 SEHNR, CDR2 FQNEAQ (reference sequence).

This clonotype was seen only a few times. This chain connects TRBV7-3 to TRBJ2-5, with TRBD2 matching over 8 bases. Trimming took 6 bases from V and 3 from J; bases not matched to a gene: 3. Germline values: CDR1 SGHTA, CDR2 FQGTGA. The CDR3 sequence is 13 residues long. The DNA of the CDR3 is TGTGCCAGCAGTCCAGCGGGAGAAGAGACCCAGTACTTC. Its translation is CASSPAGEETQYF.

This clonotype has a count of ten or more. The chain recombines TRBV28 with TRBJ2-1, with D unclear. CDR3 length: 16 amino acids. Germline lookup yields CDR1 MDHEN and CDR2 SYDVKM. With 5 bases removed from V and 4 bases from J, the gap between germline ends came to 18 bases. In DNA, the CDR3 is TGTGCCAGCAGTCTGATGACCACTCTAGAGTACAATGAGCAGTTCTTC. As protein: CASSLMTTLEYNEQFF.

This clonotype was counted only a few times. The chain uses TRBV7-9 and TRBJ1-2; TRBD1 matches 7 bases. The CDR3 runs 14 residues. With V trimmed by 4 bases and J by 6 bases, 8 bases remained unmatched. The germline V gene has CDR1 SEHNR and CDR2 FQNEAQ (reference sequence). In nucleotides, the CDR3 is TGTGCCAGCAGCTCCTCCGGACAGGTTAATGGCTACACCTTC. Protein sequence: CASSSSGQVNGYTF.

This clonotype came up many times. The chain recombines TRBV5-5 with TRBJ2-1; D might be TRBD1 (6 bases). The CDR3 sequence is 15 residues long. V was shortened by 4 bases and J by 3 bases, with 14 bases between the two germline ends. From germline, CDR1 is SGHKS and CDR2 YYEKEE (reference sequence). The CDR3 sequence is CASSPTGFGYNEQFF. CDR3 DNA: TGTGCCAGCAGCCCGACAGGATTTGGCTACAATGAGCAGTTCTTC.

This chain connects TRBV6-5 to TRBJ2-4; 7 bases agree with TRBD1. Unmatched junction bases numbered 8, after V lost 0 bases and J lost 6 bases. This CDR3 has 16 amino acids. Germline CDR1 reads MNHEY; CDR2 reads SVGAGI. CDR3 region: CASSYSYRGRINIQYF. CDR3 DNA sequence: TGTGCCAGCAGTTACTCTTACAGGGGTCGGATAAACATTCAGTACTTC.

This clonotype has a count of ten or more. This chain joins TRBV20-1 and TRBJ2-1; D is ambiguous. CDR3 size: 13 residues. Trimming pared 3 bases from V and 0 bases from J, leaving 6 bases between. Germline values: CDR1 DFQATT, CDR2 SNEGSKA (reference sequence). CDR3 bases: TGCAGTGCTAGGGAAAGCTCCTACAATGAGCAGTTCTTC. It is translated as CSARESSYNEQFF.